This T cell receptor beta chain was observed in a study of blood T cells in healthy people across ages (dated by TCRdb to between 2014 and 2017). Study-level background: In model experiments, template switching captured roughly one uniquely barcoded TCR beta cDNA molecule for every two T cells. Using the same blood draw, the study looked at two additional independent replicas of 1 million unique cDNA reads for two donors, one aged 18 to 29 and the other aged 80 or older. To track age-related changes in TCR beta repertoire diversity, the study relied on deep sequencing normalized with unique cDNA molecular identifiers. Donors were grouped into four age groups: young (average roughly 17 years), middle-aged (39), aged (around 60) and long-lived (roughly 80). The paper as a whole reports these results and caveats: Since profiling was done on bulk unsorted PBMCs, naive and antigen-experienced compartments could not be conclusively compared. Because the CMV infection status of the donors was unknown, age-related changes in expanded clonotypes may potentially have been confounded. Observed TCR beta diversity per million T cells fell roughly linearly with age, and a significant reduction was already apparent by age roughly 41. Observed TCR beta diversity correlated strongly with the percentage of naive T cells measured by flow cytometry. Compared with the aged group, the long-lived group had more naive CD4+ T cells, fewer expanded clones and increased TCR diversity, a pattern suggesting age selection. Total diversity estimates from one million sequenced T cells were considered lower bounds and underestimates.

Libraries were made using 5' RACE. Sequencing used an Illumina HiSeq 2500. The second PCR ran for about 6 to 12 cycles and used a J-beta primer mix along with a sample-barcoded 5' primer. A unique molecular identifier was introduced onto each TCR beta cDNA molecule by a template-switch 5' adaptor carrying 12 random nucleotides. At least 3 million CDR3-containing paired-end reads were obtained from each sample. All of the RNA was converted into first-strand cDNA using the Mint cDNA synthesis kit, with a TRBC-specific oligonucleotide serving as the primer. Following uracil-DNA glycosylase treatment, a first 18-cycle PCR with universal primers M1SS and BC2_uni_R was performed on all cDNA. Turning to the authors' computational methods: Each sample was normalized by randomly selecting 1 million high-quality reads, each carrying a distinct molecular identifier. Reads sharing molecular identifiers were discarded rather than binned into consensus sequences. MiTCR, run with a Q25 quality threshold and the strictest error-elimination algorithm, handled CDR3 identification, clonotype clustering and error correction. A nonparametric unseen species model using Euler transformation provided a lower-bound estimate of total TCR beta diversity. TCRdb handled the public reads itself, with Q25 trimming in fastp and clone calling in MiXCR, and kept productive beta chains. Rows are unified per CDR3 protein, each entry keeping the most common DNA and genes. In this record, the V and J calls reflect TCRdb's handling and not the investigators' own analysis. Here the sample has about 780,000 distinct CDR3 sequences; roughly 26% occur a single time. The ten most abundant clones make up 3% of the sample.

The donors were roughly 40 Caucasian individuals from Russia, aged roughly 6 to 90 years, who were systemically healthy. Each donor gave ten milliliters of peripheral blood, drawn into EDTA-treated Vacutainer tubes. Ficoll-Paque density-gradient centrifugation was used to isolate PBMCs, with at least 7 million per sample. Trizol reagent was used to extract total RNA from the PBMCs, yielding at least 5 micrograms per sample. Naive CD45RAhigh/CD27high T cell percentages were measured by flow cytometry on a PBMC aliquot from every donor. The CDR3 covers 14 residues, taking in both the cysteine and the phenylalanine. Only CDR3 DNA is held: 42 bases, read in frame from base 1. As encoded in the germline V gene (reference sequence), CDR1 is MNHNY while CDR2 is SVGAGI. Concerning this clonotype: This receptor's antigen is unknown. Base qualities are not at hand, and no much larger clone is one base apart.

These records were also assigned to another study, of T cells of mothers and their children. The second publication reports: Donors were nine systemically healthy Caucasian individuals: three mothers and their six children. cDNA synthesis used all of the extracted RNA, with approximately 1.4 ug of RNA in each 15 ul reaction. In the second PCR, the M1S primer introduced both the sample barcodes and 2-4 random nucleotides. Each mother yielded over 10 million TCR beta CDR3 reads and each child 3 million to 3.5 million reads. Thymic selection similarly shapes TCR recombination output in related and unrelated pairs, with minor effect from inherited differences. Normalized repertoire overlap was always slightly but never significantly higher in related than unrelated mother-child pairs. No persistent microchimeric T cell clones were detected, at a sensitivity of approximately 110 clones per million clonotypes. Deep NGS was used in the study to compare the TCR beta repertoires of mothers and children and to look for features that separate related mother-child pairs from unrelated individuals. Mothers averaged roughly 40 +/- 4 years of age and children averaged about 10 +/- 4 years. After adapter ligation with NEBNext reagents, the libraries were sequenced on Illumina HiSeq 2000 with 100+100 nt paired-end reads. To prevent cross-contamination, the mother and child libraries were prepared a month apart and were sequenced in separate runs. Between roughly 500,000 and 2,100,000 distinct TCR beta clonotypes were identified per donor. Naive TCR beta clonotypes were estimated from low-frequency clonotypes matched to each donor's FACS-determined naive share, without sorting.

The rearrangement combines TRBV6-6 with TRBJ2-5; 7 bases in between match TRBD1. The J call is uncertain, as TRBJ2-1 better fits the DNA end. The sequenced sample consisted of blood. The receptor was derived from a boy aged 10-17 years in good health. The nucleotide sequence is given as TGTGCCAGCAGTTACTCCTTCGACCGGGACAGGCAGTTCTTC. The encoded protein is CASSYSFDRDRQFF.